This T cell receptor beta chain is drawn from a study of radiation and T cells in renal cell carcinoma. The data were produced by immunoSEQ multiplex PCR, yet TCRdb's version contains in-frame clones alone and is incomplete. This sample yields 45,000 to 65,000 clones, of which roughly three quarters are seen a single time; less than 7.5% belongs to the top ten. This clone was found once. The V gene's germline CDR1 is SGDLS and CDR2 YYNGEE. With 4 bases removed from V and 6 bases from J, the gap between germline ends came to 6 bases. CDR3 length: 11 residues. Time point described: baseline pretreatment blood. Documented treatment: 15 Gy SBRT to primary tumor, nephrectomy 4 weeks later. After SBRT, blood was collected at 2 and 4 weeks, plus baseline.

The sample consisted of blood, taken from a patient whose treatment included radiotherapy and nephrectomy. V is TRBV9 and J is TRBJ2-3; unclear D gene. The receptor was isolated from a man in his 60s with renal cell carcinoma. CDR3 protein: CASSTEDTQYF. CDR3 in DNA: TGTGCCAGCAGCACAGAGGATACGCAGTATTTT.